The clone carrying this T cell receptor beta chain was picked up a small number of times. Its antigen is not identified. Germline CDR1 MNHNY, CDR2 SVGAGI (reference sequence). The CDR3 extends over 14 amino acids. The ends lost 6 bases at V and 6 bases at J; junction bases unmatched: 8. The data stem from a study of cytomegalovirus exposure and HLA in healthy donors. The PCR was carried out with 60 Vbeta primers and 13 Jbeta primers. Some clones are missing from TCRdb's copy, which holds only in-frame ones; the method was immunoSEQ multiplex PCR. Of about 90,000 clones listed, around 80% were seen once; the top ten hold 0.57%. Study-wide results and limits: Among TCR beta chains of equal frequency, HLA-associated ones were more clonally expanded in a later analysis. Earlier analysis looked at TCR beta V segments, and most were productive about 90% or about 30% of the time. Association of 16,951 TCR beta sequences with HLA alleles was found at 0.05 false discovery rate in a later analysis. A later analysis appeared to link common viral pathogens to several of the most significant clusters.

The sequencing input was PBMCs. The chain employs TRBV6-6 and TRBJ1-5; 7 bases fit TRBD1. This clonotype was obtained from a man in his thirties or forties in good health and CMV-seronegative. The CDR3, as DNA: TGTGCCAGCAGCTCCGACAGGGTAGGTCAGCCCCAGCATTTT. This sequence encodes CASSSDRVGQPQHF.